These 27 T cell receptor beta chains share one sample of origin, sequenced in a study of T cells in localized non-small cell lung cancer. Profiled with immunoSEQ multiplex PCR; TCRdb holds only in-frame clones, not every one. The sample lists 30,000 to 40,000 clones; 78% were seen once. Source: peripheral blood, taken before any cancer treatment. These receptors all stem from an older male donor with stage II squamous cell lung carcinoma.

The chain has TRBV30 and TRBJ1-2; no clear D gene. Germline assignment: CDR1 GTSNPN and CDR2 SVGIG (reference sequence). This CDR3 comprises 14 residues. V was shortened by 1 base and J by 3 bases, with 12 bases between the two germline ends. The CDR3 spells CAWSELRTDYGYTF. In DNA, the CDR3 is TGTGCCTGGAGTGAATTAAGGACCGACTATGGCTACACCTTC.

The chain joins TRBV19 to TRBJ1-2; D remains unclear. V was pared by 5 bases and J by 7 bases, with 17 bases between. Germline values: CDR1 LNHDA, CDR2 SQIVND (reference sequence). The CDR3 has 14 residues. This chain's CDR3 is CASSPRTSGSGYTF. The CDR3 DNA sequence: TGTGCCAGTAGTCCCCGGACCTCGGGGAGTGGCTACACCTTC.

This clone came up a few times. Distinct nucleotide sequences in the sample also encode this CDR3. The rearrangement uses TRBV7-2 and TRBJ1-2; D gene unclear. The germline V gene has CDR1 SGHTA and CDR2 FQGNSA. V was clipped by 5 bases and J by 6 bases, with 10 bases between them. The CDR3 is 12 residues long. CDR3 protein: CASSPRSDGYTF. CDR3 DNA: TGTGCCAGCAGCCCTAGATCGGATGGCTACACCTTC.

The rearrangement links TRBV6-1 to TRBJ2-6, with unresolved D. CDR3 size: 15 residues. Trimming shortened V by 4 bases and J by 0 bases, and 7 bases separated the two germline ends. Germline CDR1 is MNHNS and CDR2 is SASEGT. The CDR3 region is CASSASISGANVLTF. The CDR3 DNA follows: TGTGCCAGCAGTGCCAGTATCTCTGGGGCCAACGTCCTGACTTTC.

A single count supports this clone. This rearrangement joins TRBV6-6 to TRBJ2-7; D tentatively fits TRBD1 or TRBD2 (5 bases each). The germline V gene encodes CDR1 MNHNY and CDR2 SVGAGI (reference sequence). This CDR3 is built from 14 residues. V dropped 1 base and J dropped 1 base, with 8 bases sitting between them. The CDR3, as DNA: TGTGCCAGCAGTTACTACGGGACGTCCTACGAGCAGTACTTC. This sequence encodes CASSYYGTSYEQYF.

The rearrangement links TRBV29-1 to TRBJ2-2; TRBD2 might be the D (5 bases). V was clipped by 6 bases and J by 0 bases, with 8 bases between them. Germline values: CDR1 SQVTM, CDR2 ANQGSEA. The CDR3 runs to 13 residues. The CDR3 is CSVAESNTGELFF. The CDR3 DNA reads TGCAGCGTAGCGGAATCGAACACCGGGGAGCTGTTTTTT.

The chain employs TRBV12-5 and TRBJ1-2; no firm D call. The germline CDR1 and CDR2 sequences are LGHNT and FRNRAP. Between the trimmed V and J ends, which lost 6 bases and 4 bases, there was a span of 15 bases. The CDR3 is 14 amino acids. CDR3 amino acids: CASGLPQDFYGYTF. As DNA, the CDR3 is TGTGCTAGTGGGCTACCTCAGGACTTCTATGGCTACACCTTC.

The rearrangement uses TRBV5-4 and TRBJ1-1; TRBD1 agrees at 9 bases. The CDR3 is 15 amino acids. V was pared by 0 bases and J by 3 bases, with 3 bases of the junction left unmatched. Germline V gene data show CDR1 as SGHNT and CDR2 as YYREEE (reference sequence). In DNA form, the CDR3 reads TGTGCCAGCAGCTTGGCCAACAGGGGGCACACTGAAGCTTTCTTT. Translated, it gives CASSLANRGHTEAFF.

The chain has TRBV19 and TRBJ2-7, with D possibly TRBD1 on 6 matching bases. The CDR3 is 14 residues long. CDR1 is LNHDA, CDR2 SQIVND, per germline (reference sequence). V dropped 7 bases and J dropped 3 bases, with 16 bases sitting between them. This CDR3 is CASNQGTYIYEQYF. In DNA form, the CDR3 reads TGTGCCAGTAACCAGGGGACATATATCTACGAGCAGTACTTC.

This sequence joins TRBV2 and TRBJ2-1, with TRBD2 matching 11 bases. V shed 0 bases, J shed 9 bases, and the junction held 7 bases outside the gene matches. The CDR3 sequence is 16 residues long. Germline lookup yields CDR1 SNHLY and CDR2 FYNNEI. DNA for the CDR3: TGTGCCAGCAGTGAAGCTAGCGGGAGGGCCCTCCGTGAGCAGTTCTTC. It yields the protein CASSEASGRALREQFF.

The chain employs TRBV9 and TRBJ2-6, with no clear D. The V and J ends lost 6 bases and 5 bases respectively, with 21 bases between them. Germline CDR1 reads SGDLS; CDR2 reads YYNGEE. The CDR3 consists of 17 residues. CDR3 protein: CASTMWYKQSRANVLTF. CDR3 DNA: TGTGCCAGCACTATGTGGTACAAACAAAGTCGGGCCAACGTCCTGACTTTC.

This sequence joins TRBV5-6 and TRBJ1-1; D might be TRBD1 (5 bases). CDR3 length: 13 amino acids. Trimming removed 0 bases at V and 3 bases at J, with 6 bases between. In germline, CDR1 is SGHDT, CDR2 YYEEEE. The CDR3 region is CASSLVQDTEAFF. The CDR3 DNA reads as TGTGCCAGCAGCTTGGTACAGGACACTGAAGCTTTCTTT.

The CDR3 loop reads CASSRGLAGHNEQFF. CDR3 nucleotide sequence: TGTGCCAGCAGCCGGGGACTAGCGGGGCACAATGAGCAGTTCTTC. The chain recombines TRBV28 with TRBJ2-1; 13 bases map to TRBD2. The CDR3 sequence is 15 residues long. Germline V gene data show CDR1 as MDHEN and CDR2 as SYDVKM. Trimming removed 6 bases from V and 5 bases from J; junction bases left unmatched: 4.

V is TRBV2 and J is TRBJ1-5; TRBD1 might be the D (5 bases). The CDR3 sequence is 14 residues long. Germline V gives CDR1 SNHLY, CDR2 FYNNEI. V was clipped by 3 bases and J by 5 bases, with 11 bases between them. CDR3 coding DNA: TGTGCCAGCAGTGACGGGGGAGGAGATCAGCCCCAGCATTTT. Its translation: CASSDGGGDQPQHF.

A single count supports this clone. V is TRBV6-1 and J is TRBJ2-5; 7 bases agree with TRBD2. The J segment lost 4 bases and the V segment lost 5 bases, leaving 10 bases of the junction unmatched. The CDR3 has 15 residues. CDR1 and CDR2 from the germline V gene are MNHNS and SASEGT. CDR3 coding DNA: TGTGCCAGCAGTCTTCAGCGGGATGGGGGAGAGACCCAGTACTTC. Amino acids: CASSLQRDGGETQYF.

The rearrangement uses TRBV7-9 and TRBJ2-1; 12 bases map to TRBD2. The trim removed 3 bases at V and 6 bases at J, leaving 3 bases unmatched. The CDR3 length is 15 residues. CDR1 and CDR2 (germline): SEHNR, FQNEAQ (reference sequence). The CDR3, as DNA: TGTGCCAGCAGCTTTCAACTAGCGGGAGGCAATGAGCAGTTCTTC. Translating it yields CASSFQLAGGNEQFF.

This chain connects TRBV30 to TRBJ2-2, with 10 bases matching TRBD1. The CDR3 is 15 residues long. In germline, CDR1 is GTSNPN, CDR2 SVGIG (reference sequence). V was clipped by 7 bases and J by 4 bases; unmatched bases: 9. CDR3: CAFYPTGGFTGELFF. The CDR3 nucleotides read TGTGCCTTCTACCCGACAGGGGGCTTCACCGGGGAGCTGTTTTTT.

This chain uses TRBV19 with TRBJ1-1, with 7 positions matching TRBD1. With 2 bases clipped from V and 5 bases from J, the junction kept 11 bases outside the gene matches. Germline-derived CDR1 and CDR2 are LNHDA and SQIVND (reference sequence). The CDR3 runs 16 residues. CDR3 coding DNA: TGTGCCAGTAGTATAAAGTCGCCAGGGGGTCGGACTGAAGCTTTCTTT. Its protein is CASSIKSPGGRTEAFF.

This clone was seen just once. This chain links TRBV7-9 with TRBJ2-1; 10 positions match TRBD1. Losses at the gene ends were 3 bases for V and 6 bases for J; bases not matched to a gene: 5. The CDR3 extends over 15 amino acids. Per germline, CDR1 SEHNR and CDR2 FQNEAQ (reference sequence). The CDR3 DNA is TGTGCCAGCAGCTTTGGGACAGGGGCGGGCAATGAGCAGTTCTTC. It yields the protein CASSFGTGAGNEQFF.

This clone was recorded once. The chain couples TRBV6-5 to TRBJ1-2; D ambiguous. Per germline, CDR1 MNHEY and CDR2 SVGAGI. The CDR3 spans 13 residues. With 6 bases removed from V and 4 bases from J, the gap between germline ends came to 12 bases. The CDR3 DNA reads as TGTGCCAGCAGATCAGATAGCGGCTATGGCTACACCTTC. This encodes CASRSDSGYGYTF.

CDR3 protein: CSVQASTDTQYF. CDR3 bases: TGCAGCGTTCAAGCAAGCACAGATACGCAGTATTTT. The chain carries TRBV29-1 and TRBJ2-3; no clear D gene. There are 12 residues in the CDR3. Germline V gene sequence: CDR1 SQVTM, CDR2 ANQGSEA. Deletions cut 5 bases from V and 0 bases from J, with 6 bases between.

V is TRBV5-4 and J is TRBJ2-5; possibly TRBD2 for D (6 bases). The CDR3 totals 13 residues. Trimming took 3 bases from V and 2 from J, leaving 8 bases between them. CDR1 SGHNT and CDR2 YYREEE come from the germline V gene (reference sequence). The CDR3 spells CASSWDFQETQYF. The DNA of the CDR3 is TGTGCCAGCAGCTGGGACTTTCAAGAGACCCAGTACTTC.

As to this clone: The identical CDR3 is also encoded by other nucleotide sequences in the sample. The V gene is TRBV5-1, the J gene TRBJ2-3; TRBD2 aligns across 12 bases. Germline V CDR1 and CDR2: SGHRS, YFSETQ. Unmatched junction bases numbered 2, after V lost 0 bases and J lost 3 bases. The CDR3 is 16 residues long. The CDR3 sequence is CASSLGGTSGTDTQYF. CDR3 bases: TGCGCCAGCAGCTTGGGAGGGACTAGCGGGACAGATACGCAGTATTTT.

The gene calls are TRBV27 and TRBJ2-7, with a possible D match to TRBD1 (6 bases). V was pared by 6 bases and J by 0 bases, with 6 bases between. The CDR3 consists of 12 residues. Germline V lookup: CDR1 MNHEY, CDR2 SMNVEV (reference sequence). The CDR3 spells CASRDSSYEQYF. The CDR3 DNA reads as TGTGCCAGCAGGGACAGCTCCTACGAGCAGTACTTC.

The table lists this clone with a count of one. CDR3 sequence reads: CASSQEGGAYNEQFF. CDR3 nucleotides: TGTGCCAGCAGCCAAGAAGGAGGGGCGTACAATGAGCAGTTCTTC. J is TRBJ2-1 and V is TRBV4-2; tentative D call: TRBD2 (6 bases). Per the germline V gene, CDR1 is LGHNA and CDR2 is YNFKEQ. This CDR3 comprises 15 residues. V was clipped by 0 bases and J by 4 bases, with 10 bases between them.

This clone turned up a few times. The chain carries TRBV14 and TRBJ2-7, with D possibly called TRBD1 or TRBD2 (6 bases each). The CDR3 sequence is 13 residues long. V lost 4 bases and J 11 bases, leaving 18 bases between the germline ends. Germline CDR1 and CDR2: SGHDN and FVKESK. The CDR3 is CASSLPSGGRKYF. The CDR3 nucleotides are TGTGCCAGCAGCCTCCCCTCCGGGGGCAGGAAGTACTTC.

The rearrangement uses TRBV7-2 and TRBJ1-2; no clear D gene. Germline values: CDR1 SGHTA, CDR2 FQGNSA. This CDR3 contains 15 residues. The V end lost 2 bases, the J end lost 4 bases, and 14 bases lay between the germline ends. The CDR3 nucleotides are TGTGCCAGCAGCTTAAGTCAGGACCGGGTCTATGGCTACACCTTC. Protein sequence: CASSLSQDRVYGYTF.